This paragraph covers one T cell receptor beta chain sequence. This sample was taken from a study of T cell responses to AZD1222 COVID-19 vaccine. Looked up from germline, CDR1 is KGHSH and CDR2 is LQKENI. The CDR3 is 17 amino acids. With V trimmed by 0 bases and J by 7 bases, 4 bases remained unmatched. Clones were read by immunoSEQ multiplex PCR, and TCRdb kept only the in-frame ones, dropping some. This table holds around 53,000 clones, about 86% found once. The source material was peripheral blood, sampled 28 days after the second AZD1222 dose. This clonotype was sampled from an adult who received the AZD1222 COVID-19 vaccine. V usage is TRBV18 and J usage is TRBJ2-1, with TRBD2 identical over 15 bases. For the CDR3, the DNA is TGTGCCAGCTCACCACCGGGACTAGCGGGAGGACGTAATGAGCAGTTCTTC. Encoded protein: CASSPPGLAGGRNEQFF. The full variable domain, in which reference TRBV18 and TRBJ2-1 provide the parts outside the CDR3, is NAGVMQNPRHLVRRRGQEARLRCSPMKGHSHVYWYRQLPEEGLKFMVYLQKENIIDESGMPKERFSAEFPKEGPSILRIQQVVRGDSAAYFCASSPPGLAGGRNEQFFGPGTRLTVL.